The clone carrying this T cell receptor (beta chain) has a handful of counts. Antigen specificity is unknown. One heparinised blood draw averaging around 100 mL was given by each donor. This specimen belongs to a study of beta chain features in type 1 diabetes. The wider study: The samples had 100 million to 140 million sorted cells examined in all. Study observations and caveats: Type 1 diabetes patients showed a moderate but significant shortening of TCRB CDR3s in all four CD4+ subsets. When cDNA is sequenced, cells with high TCR expression could be over-represented. Compared with healthy donors, patients appeared to share more similar naive, central memory and regulatory TCRB repertoires.

The CDR3 spans 13 residues. Germline V gene sequence: CDR1 GTSNPN, CDR2 SVGIG (reference sequence). The V gene lost 1 base and the J gene lost 6 bases, with 12 bases spanning the gap. Sequencing targeted expressed TCRB transcripts, as all isolated RNA had been reverse transcribed. Assay used: immunoSEQ multiplex PCR; TCRdb lists only in-frame clones, some missing. This sample yields about 700,000 clones, of which 13% are seen a single time; 0.02% to 0.025% belongs to the top ten. This receptor was obtained from a young man with type 1 diabetes. The sequenced sample was naive CD4+ T cells from blood. The chain combines TRBV30 with TRBJ1-1; a possible D gene is TRBD1 (6 bases). The CDR3 reads CAWSEGGRAEAFF. CDR3 nucleotides: TGTGCCTGGAGTGAGGGGGGAAGGGCTGAAGCTTTCTTT.